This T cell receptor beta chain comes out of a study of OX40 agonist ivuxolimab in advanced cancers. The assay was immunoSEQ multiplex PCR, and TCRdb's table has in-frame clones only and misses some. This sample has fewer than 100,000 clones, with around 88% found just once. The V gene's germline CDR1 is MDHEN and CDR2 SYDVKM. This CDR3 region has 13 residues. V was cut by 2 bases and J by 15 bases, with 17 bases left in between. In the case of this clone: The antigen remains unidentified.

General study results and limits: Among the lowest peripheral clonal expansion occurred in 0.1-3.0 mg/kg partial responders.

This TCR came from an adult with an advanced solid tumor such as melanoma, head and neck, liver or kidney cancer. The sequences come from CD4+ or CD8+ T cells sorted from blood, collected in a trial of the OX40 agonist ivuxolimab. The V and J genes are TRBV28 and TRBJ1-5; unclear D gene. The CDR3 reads CASSLLHEKGSHF. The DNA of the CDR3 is TGTGCCAGCAGTTTACTACACGAGAAGGGTTCGCATTTT.